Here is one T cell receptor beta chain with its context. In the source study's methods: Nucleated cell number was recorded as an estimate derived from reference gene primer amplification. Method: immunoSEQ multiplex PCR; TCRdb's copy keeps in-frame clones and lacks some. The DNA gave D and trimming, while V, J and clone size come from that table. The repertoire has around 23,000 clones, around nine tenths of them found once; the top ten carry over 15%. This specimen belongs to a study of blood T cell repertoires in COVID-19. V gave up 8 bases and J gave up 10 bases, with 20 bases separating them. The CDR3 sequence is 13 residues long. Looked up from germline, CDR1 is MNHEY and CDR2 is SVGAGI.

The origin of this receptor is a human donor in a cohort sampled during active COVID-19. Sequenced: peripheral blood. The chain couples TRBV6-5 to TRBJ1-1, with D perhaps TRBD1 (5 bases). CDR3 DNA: TGTGCCAGCCCACTCGTCGTGGGGGGTCGAGCTTTCTTT. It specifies CASPLVVGGRAFF.